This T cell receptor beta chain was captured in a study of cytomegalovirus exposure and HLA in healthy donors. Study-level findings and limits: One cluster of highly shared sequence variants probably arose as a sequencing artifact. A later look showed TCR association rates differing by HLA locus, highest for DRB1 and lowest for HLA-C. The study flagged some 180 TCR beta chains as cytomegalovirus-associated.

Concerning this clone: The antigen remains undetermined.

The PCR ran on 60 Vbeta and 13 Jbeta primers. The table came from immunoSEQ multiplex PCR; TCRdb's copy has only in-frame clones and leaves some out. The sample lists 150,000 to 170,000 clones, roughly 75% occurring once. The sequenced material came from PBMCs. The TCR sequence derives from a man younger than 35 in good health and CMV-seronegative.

The CDR3 here is CASSFAPHAEGYRWGTTQYF. CDR3 in DNA: TGTGCCAGCAGCTTCGCACCCCACGCCGAAGGGTACAGGTGGGGTACGACGCAGTATTTT. J is TRBJ2-3 and V is TRBV7-6, with TRBD1 as a possible D gene (5 bases). The CDR3 is made up of 20 amino acids. The germline V and J ends were trimmed by 3 bases and 9 bases, with 34 bases remaining between them. Germline CDR1 and CDR2: SGHVS and FNYEAQ.